This T cell receptor (beta chain) was sequenced in a study of control samples from healthy donors and cancer patients. Clones were sequenced by immunoSEQ multiplex PCR, and TCRdb holds only the in-frame ones, with some missing. The sample shows 150,000 or so clones, 85% to 90% of them seen only once. V lost 3 bases, J lost 0 bases, and 8 bases lay in between. This CDR3 contains 14 residues. Germline loops: CDR1 MRHNA, CDR2 SNTAGT. V is TRBV6-4 and J is TRBJ1-1, with D unclear. Sequencing used blood. This sequence originates from a man aged 25-45 years in good health. As DNA, the CDR3 is TGTGCCAGCAGTGAGACGGACTTGAACACTGAAGCTTTCTTT. This codes for CASSETDLNTEAFF.